This TCR beta chain stems from a study of CD8 T cell repertoires and HIV-1 epitope variants. At the level of the study: Each of Twenty-five Gag and Nef epitope peptides stimulated a separate culture. Tested: three Gag epitope families, Nef HW9 and YT9.

With respect to this clone: Its matching antigen is unknown.

Sequencing of TCR beta CDR3 used immunoSEQ survey depth. Libraries were prepared by immunoSEQ multiplex PCR; TCRdb keeps only in-frame clonotypes and omits some of them. The sample contains about 5,600 clones, roughly 60% of which appear only once. In germline, CDR1 is SGDLS, CDR2 YYNGEE. Trimming removed 1 base at V and 8 bases at J, with 18 bases between. This CDR3 contains 15 residues. The sequence derives from a male donor with HIV. Sample: cultured CD8+ T cells derived from PBMCs. The chain employs TRBV9 and TRBJ1-2; D gene uncertain. CDR3: CASSVTPGPDEGYTF. CDR3 sequence (DNA): TGTGCCAGCAGCGTAACTCCTGGCCCAGACGAGGGCTACACCTTC.